These 13 T cell receptor beta chains were sequenced from one sample in a study of response to subunit inactivated influenza vaccine. Using its own MiXCR run on the RT-PCR reads, TCRdb lists one record per CDR3 protein. The sample records about 780,000 distinct CDR3 sequences, approximately 18% being singletons. The source material was PBMCs from blood, sampled around 5 days after vaccination. The source of these receptors is a man aged 50 to 59 who received an inactivated influenza vaccine.

This chain joins TRBV11-2 and TRBJ2-7; possible D gene TRBD2, 6 bases. V was cut by 5 bases and J by 0 bases, with 23 bases left in between. The V gene's germline CDR1 is SGHAT and CDR2 FQNNGV. CDR3 length: 18 amino acids. Here the CDR3 reads CASSLHRASGYNSYEQYF. CDR3 coding DNA: TGTGCCAGCAGCCTCCACCGGGCCAGCGGGTATAACTCCTACGAGCAGTACTTC.

This clonotype was counted between two and nine times. This sequence joins TRBV7-2 and TRBJ1-2, with a tentative D call TRBD1 (5 bases). The V end was cut by 0 bases, the J end by 8 bases, with 16 bases between. CDR1 is SGHTA, CDR2 FQGNSA, per germline. This CDR3 has 15 amino acids. CDR3 amino acids: CASSLARVQEIGYTF. The CDR3 region has the DNA TGTGCCAGCAGCTTAGCGAGGGTACAGGAGATAGGCTACACCTTC. The whole variable domain, remainder taken from reference TRBV7-2 and TRBJ1-2, is GAGVSQSPSNKVTEKGKDVELRCDPISGHTALYWYRQSLGQGLEFLIYFQGNSAPDKSGLPSDRFSAERTGGSVSTLTIQRTQQEDSAVYLCASSLARVQEIGYTFGSGTRLTVV.

The rearrangement links TRBV27 to TRBJ2-7; 10 bases match TRBD2. Germline CDR1 reads MNHEY; CDR2 reads SMNVEV (reference sequence). There are 14 residues in the CDR3. Losses at the gene ends were 2 bases for V and 6 bases for J; bases not matched to a gene: 4. The CDR3 DNA is TGTGCCAGCAGTTTAGTTAGCGGGGGGTCCGAGCAGTACTTC. As protein: CASSLVSGGSEQYF.

V and J are TRBV12-3 or TRBV12-4 and TRBJ1-1, with D possibly being TRBD1 (6 bases). The CDR3 is 14 amino acids. V was pared by 6 bases and J by 5 bases, with 16 bases between. The CDR3 sequence: CASSSTGRGTEAFF. The CDR3 nucleotides read TGTGCCAGCAGCTCGACAGGCCGGGGGACTGAAGCTTTCTTT.

This clonotype was seen just once. As DNA, the CDR3 is TGCGCCAGCAGCTACTACAGGGCAGGGGACTATGGCTACACCTTC. Its protein is CASSYYRAGDYGYTF. The chain employs TRBV5-1 and TRBJ1-2; D might be TRBD1 (6 bases). Trimming took 3 bases from V and 3 from J, leaving 15 bases between them. This CDR3 spans 15 amino acids. CDR1 and CDR2 (germline): SGHRS, YFSETQ.

The V gene is TRBV4-2, the J gene TRBJ2-1; 8 nucleotides match TRBD2. Looked up from germline, CDR1 is LGHNA and CDR2 is YNFKEQ. V lost 3 bases, J lost 0 bases, and 4 bases stayed unmatched. The CDR3 is 16 amino acids. In nucleotides, the CDR3 is TGTGCCAGCAGCCATGACGGGGGGGCCTCCTACAATGAGCAGTTCTTC. It encodes CASSHDGGASYNEQFF.

The chain employs TRBV11-2 and TRBJ2-7; no clear D gene. This CDR3 is built from 14 residues. Trimming pared 7 bases from V and 6 bases from J, leaving 19 bases between. Germline V gene lookup returns CDR1 SGHAT and CDR2 FQNNGV. The chain's CDR3 is CASIHLGKAGEQYF. The CDR3 coding sequence is TGTGCCAGCATCCATCTGGGGAAGGCAGGCGAGCAGTACTTC.

The chain links TRBV18 to TRBJ2-1; weak D call: TRBD1 (5 bases). The V end lost 2 bases, the J end lost 7 bases, and 15 bases lay between the germline ends. The germline CDR1 and CDR2 sequences are KGHSH and LQKENI. The CDR3 is made up of 15 amino acids. CDR3 in DNA: TGTGCCAGCTCACCAAAGACAGCCCTAAGTAATGAGCAGTTCTTC. Its translation is CASSPKTALSNEQFF. The full variable domain, its missing parts supplied by reference TRBV18 and TRBJ2-1, is NAGVMQNPRHLVRRRGQEARLRCSPMKGHSHVYWYRQLPEEGLKFMVYLQKENIIDESGMPKERFSAEFPKEGPSILRIQQVVRGDSAAYFCASSPKTALSNEQFFGPGTRLTVL.

This clonotype appeared a few times. The chain is built from TRBV4-3 and TRBJ2-5, with TRBD2 as a possible D gene (6 bases). Germline loops: CDR1 LGHNA, CDR2 YSLEER. The CDR3 contains 15 residues. V lost 2 bases and J lost 7, with 17 bases in between. The DNA for the CDR3 is TGCGCCAGCAGCCAAAAGAAGGAGGGCCCTGCGACCCAGTACTTC. This translates into CASSQKKEGPATQYF.

As for this clonotype: The missing conserved phenylalanine or tryptophan at the end of this CDR3 makes a read error likely. Here the CDR3 DNA reads TGTGCCAGCAGCCAAGTAGACAACCCCCAGCATTCT. Translated, it gives CASSQVDNPQHS. This chain joins TRBV4-2 and TRBJ1-5; D uncertain. Trimming left V 1 base short and J 10 bases short, with 8 bases between. There are 12 residues in the CDR3. CDR1 and CDR2 (germline): LGHNA, YNFKEQ.

The chain uses TRBV11-2 and TRBJ1-1, with TRBD1 matching 12 bases. The CDR3 loop spans 14 amino acids. Trimming at V came to 5 bases and at J to 4 bases, leaving 2 bases not matched to a gene. Germline V CDR1 and CDR2: SGHAT, FQNNGV. The CDR3 spells CASSTGQGATEAFF. CDR3 bases: TGTGCCAGCAGCACGGGACAGGGGGCCACTGAAGCTTTCTTT.

This clonotype showed up just a few times. CDR3 DNA sequence: TGTGCCAGCAGCTTTACAGGGGGTCCCTCCTACGAGCAGTACTTC. Protein sequence: CASSFTGGPSYEQYF. This sequence joins TRBV7-2 and TRBJ2-7; TRBD1 agrees at 8 bases. CDR1 is SGHTA and CDR2 is FQGNSA in the germline V gene. The V gene end was trimmed by 3 bases and the J gene end by 0 bases; junction bases not matched to a gene: 4. The CDR3 extends over 15 amino acids.

This chain uses TRBV5-1 with TRBJ2-6; TRBD1 might be the D (6 bases). Germline V CDR1 and CDR2: SGHRS, YFSETQ. The germline V and J ends were trimmed by 3 bases and 0 bases, with 16 bases remaining between them. CDR3 length: 18 amino acids. The CDR3 here is CASSWKTGTSSGANVLTF. CDR3 nucleotides: TGCGCCAGCAGCTGGAAGACAGGTACCTCCTCTGGGGCCAACGTCCTGACTTTC.